The subject of this entry is one T cell receptor (beta chain). This specimen belongs to a study of control samples from healthy donors and cancer patients. The CDR3 extends over 15 amino acids. Deletions cut 0 bases from V and 0 bases from J, with 9 bases between. CDR1 and CDR2 (germline): SGDLS, YYNGEE. Produced via immunoSEQ multiplex PCR; TCRdb's table is partial and in-frame only. This table holds 65,000 to 90,000 clones, about 94% found once. The clonotype comes from a woman aged 25 to 45 in good health. The source material was blood. This chain links TRBV9 with TRBJ1-1; D is unclear. The CDR3: CASSVDSVMNTEAFF. The CDR3 DNA sequence: TGTGCCAGCAGCGTAGACAGCGTCATGAACACTGAAGCTTTCTTT.